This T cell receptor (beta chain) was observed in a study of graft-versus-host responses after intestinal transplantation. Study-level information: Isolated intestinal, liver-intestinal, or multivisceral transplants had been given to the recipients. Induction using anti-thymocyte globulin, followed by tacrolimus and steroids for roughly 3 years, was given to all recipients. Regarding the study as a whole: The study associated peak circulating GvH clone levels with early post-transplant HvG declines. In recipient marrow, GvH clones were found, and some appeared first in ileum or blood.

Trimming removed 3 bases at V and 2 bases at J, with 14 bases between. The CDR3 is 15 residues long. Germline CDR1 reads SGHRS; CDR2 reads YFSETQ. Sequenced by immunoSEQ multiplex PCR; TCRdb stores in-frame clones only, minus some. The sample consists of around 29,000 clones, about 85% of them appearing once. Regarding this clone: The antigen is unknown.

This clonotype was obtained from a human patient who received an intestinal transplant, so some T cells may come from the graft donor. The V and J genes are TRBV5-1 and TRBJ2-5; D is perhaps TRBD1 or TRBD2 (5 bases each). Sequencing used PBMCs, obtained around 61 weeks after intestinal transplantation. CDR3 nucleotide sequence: TGCGCCAGCAGCTGGGGCCCGAGGGAGCAAGAGACCCAGTACTTC. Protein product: CASSWGPREQETQYF.